This T cell receptor beta chain originates from a study of blood T cell repertoires in COVID-19. TCRdb keeps only in-frame clones here, not all; method: immunoSEQ multiplex PCR. The table includes approximately 170,000 clones, around 84% detected once. Germline V lookup: CDR1 MNHEY, CDR2 SVGAGI. With 6 bases clipped from V and 3 bases from J, the junction kept 1 base outside the gene matches. The CDR3 runs to 13 residues. The sample was PBMCs or T cells enriched from blood (not recorded which). The receptor was isolated from a woman aged 50 to 60 who had recovered from COVID-19. The chain has TRBV6-5 and TRBJ1-5; 8 nucleotides align to TRBD1. CDR3: CASRQGANQPQHF. CDR3 DNA: TGTGCCAGCAGGCAGGGGGCCAATCAGCCCCAGCATTTT.